The present T cell receptor (beta chain) was sequenced within a study of blood T cells in healthy people across ages. Regarding the study as a whole: Whereas aged donors had fewer naive CD4+ cells, long-lived donors had more of them and higher diversity. It was found that TCR beta diversity correlated strongly with the percentage of naive T cells.

Isolation of PBMCs gave at least 7 million cells per sample. As for this clonotype: Its antigen is unknown.

A sample-barcoded 5' primer and a J-beta primer mix were used in a second PCR of about 7 to 12 cycles. The authors tagged each cDNA molecule using a template-switch adaptor with 12 random nucleotides. Each CDR3 protein gets one entry after TCRdb re-called the 5' RACE reads with MiXCR. The sample has around 1,600,000 distinct CDR3 sequences, 35% to 45% seen once. The CDR3 extends over 16 amino acids. V shed 2 bases and J 4 bases; nucleotides not matched to a gene: 8. Germline-derived CDR1 and CDR2 are DFQATT and SNEGSKA (reference sequence). This chain links TRBV20-1 with TRBJ1-5, with 10 bases lining up with TRBD1. This TCR was recovered from a young woman in good health. Sequenced sample: blood. DNA of the CDR3: TGCAGTGCTAGATTTGCCGGGACAGGGGCGAATCAGCCCCAGCATTTT. Amino acids: CSARFAGTGANQPQHF.